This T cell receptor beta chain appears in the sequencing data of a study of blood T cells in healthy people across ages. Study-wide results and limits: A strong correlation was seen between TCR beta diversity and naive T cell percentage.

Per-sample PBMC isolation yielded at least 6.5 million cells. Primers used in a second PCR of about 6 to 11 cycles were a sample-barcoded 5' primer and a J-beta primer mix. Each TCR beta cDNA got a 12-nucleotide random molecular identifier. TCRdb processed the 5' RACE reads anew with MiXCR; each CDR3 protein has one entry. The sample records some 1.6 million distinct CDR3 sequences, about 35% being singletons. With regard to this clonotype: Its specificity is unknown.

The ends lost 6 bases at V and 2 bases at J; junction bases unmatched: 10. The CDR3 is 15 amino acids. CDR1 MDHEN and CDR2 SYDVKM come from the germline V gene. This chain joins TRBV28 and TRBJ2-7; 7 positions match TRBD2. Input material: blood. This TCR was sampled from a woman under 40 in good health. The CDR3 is CASRTLTSYPYEQYF. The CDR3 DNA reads TGTGCCAGCAGGACTTTGACTAGCTACCCCTACGAGCAGTACTTC.